Here is one T cell receptor beta chain with its context. Its antigen is undetermined. Unique molecular identifier tags were affixed to discrete cDNA molecules. TCRdb reanalysed the 5' RACE reads using MiXCR and keeps one entry per CDR3 protein. The sample has approximately 97,000 distinct CDR3 sequences, around 10% seen once; the top ten hold around 4.7%. The V end was cut by 6 bases, the J end by 5 bases, with 14 bases between. This CDR3 spans 13 amino acids. From germline, CDR1 is MNHEY and CDR2 SMNVEV (reference sequence). The source of the sample is a study of early T cells in non-severe SARS-CoV-2 infection. Study-wide findings and caveats: Missing private and CD4 specificities, VDJdb matching favored anti-spike CD8 responses.

The sample consisted of whole blood, taken at baseline. The chain employs TRBV27 and TRBJ2-7; D not certain. This clonotype originated in an adult who was a healthcare worker with PCR-confirmed SARS-CoV-2 infection or an uninfected control (not recorded which). CDR3 sequence: CASSPGRADEQYF. For the CDR3, the DNA is TGTGCCAGCAGCCCCGGAAGGGCCGACGAGCAGTACTTC.